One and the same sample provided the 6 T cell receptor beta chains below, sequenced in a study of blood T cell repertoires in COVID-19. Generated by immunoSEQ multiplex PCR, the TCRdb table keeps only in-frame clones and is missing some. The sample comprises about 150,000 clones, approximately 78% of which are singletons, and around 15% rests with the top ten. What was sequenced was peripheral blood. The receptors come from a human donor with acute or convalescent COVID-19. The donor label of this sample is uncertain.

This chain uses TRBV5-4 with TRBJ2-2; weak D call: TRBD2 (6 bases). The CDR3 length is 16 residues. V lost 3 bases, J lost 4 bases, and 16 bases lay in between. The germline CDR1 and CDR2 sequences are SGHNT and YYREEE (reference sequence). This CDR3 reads CASSSDRRRGTGELFF. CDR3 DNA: TGTGCCAGCAGCTCGGACCGGCGGAGGGGCACCGGGGAGCTGTTTTTT.

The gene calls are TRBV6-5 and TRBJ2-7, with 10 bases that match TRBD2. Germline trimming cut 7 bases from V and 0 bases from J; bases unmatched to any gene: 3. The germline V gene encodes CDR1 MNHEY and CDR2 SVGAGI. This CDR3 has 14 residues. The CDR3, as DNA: TGTGCCAGCATTGGACTAGCGGACTCCTACGAGCAGTACTTC. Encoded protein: CASIGLADSYEQYF.

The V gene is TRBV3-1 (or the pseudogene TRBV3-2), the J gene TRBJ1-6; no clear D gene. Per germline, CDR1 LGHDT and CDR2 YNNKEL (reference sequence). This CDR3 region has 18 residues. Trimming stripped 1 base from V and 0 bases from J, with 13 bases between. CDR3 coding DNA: TGTGCCAGCAGCCAAGCGGGAGGGATGAGCTCCTATAATTCACCCCTCCACTTT. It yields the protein CASSQAGGMSSYNSPLHF.

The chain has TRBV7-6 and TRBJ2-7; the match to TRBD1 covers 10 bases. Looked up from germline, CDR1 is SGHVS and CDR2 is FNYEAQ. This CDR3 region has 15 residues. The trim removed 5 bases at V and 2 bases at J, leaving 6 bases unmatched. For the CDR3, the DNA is TGTGCCAGCAGCAACCGGGACAGGGGCCCCTACGAGCAGTACTTC. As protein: CASSNRDRGPYEQYF.

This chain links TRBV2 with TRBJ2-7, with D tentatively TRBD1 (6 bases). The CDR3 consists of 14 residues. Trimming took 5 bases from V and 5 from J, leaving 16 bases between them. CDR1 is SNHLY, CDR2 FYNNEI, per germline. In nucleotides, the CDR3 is TGTGCCAGCAGTCGAGACAGGAACCGTCACGAGCAGTACTTC. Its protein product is CASSRDRNRHEQYF.

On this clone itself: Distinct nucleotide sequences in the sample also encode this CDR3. In nucleotides, the CDR3 is TGTGCCAGCAGTTTTGCGGAGACCCAGTACTTC. This codes for CASSFAETQYF. The V gene is TRBV12-3 or TRBV12-4, the J gene TRBJ2-5; D is unclear. The CDR3 sequence is 11 residues long. V gave up 3 bases and J gave up 5 bases, with 4 bases separating them.